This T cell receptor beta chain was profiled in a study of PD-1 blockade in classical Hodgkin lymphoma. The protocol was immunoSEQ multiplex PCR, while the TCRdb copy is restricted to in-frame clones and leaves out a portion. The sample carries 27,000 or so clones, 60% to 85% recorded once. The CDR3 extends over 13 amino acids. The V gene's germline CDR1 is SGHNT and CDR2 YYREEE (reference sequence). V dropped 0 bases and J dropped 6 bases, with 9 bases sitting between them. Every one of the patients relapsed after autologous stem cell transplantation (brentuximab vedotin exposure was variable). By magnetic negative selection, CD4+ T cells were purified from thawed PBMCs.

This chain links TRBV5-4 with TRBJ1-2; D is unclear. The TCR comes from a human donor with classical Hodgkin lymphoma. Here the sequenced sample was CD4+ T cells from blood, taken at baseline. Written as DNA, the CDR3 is TGTGCCAGCAGCTTGGGGGCGGACGATGGCTACACCTTC. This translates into CASSLGADDGYTF.